These 29 T cell receptor beta chains came from one sample sequenced in a study of OX40 agonist ivuxolimab in advanced cancers. Measured with immunoSEQ multiplex PCR; TCRdb has only the in-frame clones, and not every one. The profile shows about 60,000 clones, less than 90% of them singletons. This sample comprised CD4+ or CD8+ T cells sorted from blood, obtained in a trial of the OX40 agonist ivuxolimab. These receptors came from an adult with an advanced solid tumor such as melanoma, head and neck, liver or kidney cancer.

The J gene is TRBJ1-3, the V gene TRBV21-1; the tabulated D call, TRBD1, remains unverified against the DNA. TRBV21-1 is annotated as a pseudogene. This CDR3 has 22 residues. In DNA form, the CDR3 reads TGTGCCAGCGGGAACCCCCGCCTGGGACAGCTCACGAAACGGGGCTCTGGAAACACCATATATTTT. As protein: CASGNPRLGQLTKRGSGNTIYF.

V and J are TRBV15 and TRBJ2-5; 7 bases align to TRBD2. The germline gives CDR1 LNHNV, CDR2 YYDKDF (reference sequence). This CDR3 comprises 16 residues. J lost 2 bases, V lost 2 bases, and 8 bases had no gene match. In nucleotides, the CDR3 is TGTGCCACCAGCAGACCCGGGGCTAGCGGTCAAGAGACCCAGTACTTC. Translating it yields CATSRPGASGQETQYF.

The CDR3 DNA reads TGCGCCAGCAGCCTCGGGTACTCTAGCACAGATACGCAGTATTTT. Translation gives CASSLGYSSTDTQYF. The chain has TRBV5-1 and TRBJ2-3, with D unresolved. This CDR3 is 15 amino acids long. Trimming shortened V by 4 bases and J by 0 bases, and 12 bases separated the two germline ends. CDR1 is SGHRS, CDR2 YFSETQ, per germline.

The chain employs TRBV11-1 and TRBJ1-2; no clear D gene. V lost 2 bases to trimming and J lost 2 bases, with 6 bases between them. Germline-derived CDR1 and CDR2 are SGHAT and FQDESV (reference sequence). CDR3 length: 13 amino acids. CDR3 amino acids: CASSLNGNYGYTF. For the CDR3, the DNA is TGTGCCAGCAGCTTAAACGGAAACTATGGCTACACCTTC. Drawing the rest from reference TRBV11-1 and TRBJ1-2, the complete variable domain is EAEVAQSPRYKITEKSQAVAFWCDPISGHATLYWYRQILGQGPELLVQFQDESVVDDSQLPKDRFSAERLKGVDSTLKIQPAELGDSAMYLCASSLNGNYGYTFGSGTRLTVV.

J is TRBJ2-1 and V is TRBV11-3; perhaps TRBD2 as D (5 bases). The CDR3 is 13 amino acids. Trimming pared 3 bases from V and 6 bases from J, leaving 9 bases between. Germline-derived CDR1 and CDR2 are SGHNT and YENEEA. As DNA, the CDR3 is TGTGCCAGCAGCTTGGCAACTAGCAATGAGCAGTTCTTC. This sequence encodes CASSLATSNEQFF. Filled out from reference TRBV11-3 and TRBJ2-1, the complete variable domain reads EAGVVQSPRYKIIEKKQPVAFWCNPISGHNTLYWYLQNLGQGPELLIRYENEEAVDDSQLPKDRFSAERLKGVDSTLKIQPAELGDSAVYLCASSLATSNEQFFGPGTRLTVL.

This clone came up once. This chain uses TRBV25-1 with TRBJ2-5; a possible D gene is TRBD1 (6 bases). V gave up 8 bases and J gave up 4 bases, with 17 bases separating them. Germline V CDR1 and CDR2: MGHDK, SYGVNS. This CDR3 has 14 amino acids. The CDR3 loop is CASGSRDTGETQYF. DNA for the CDR3: TGTGCCAGCGGCAGCCGGGACACGGGAGAGACCCAGTACTTC.

This clone appeared once. This rearrangement joins TRBV6-4 to TRBJ2-1; TRBD1 or TRBD2 may be the D gene (5 bases each). Germline-derived CDR1 and CDR2 are MRHNA and SNTAGT. The CDR3 sequence is 17 residues long. V lost 3 bases and J lost 5, with 20 bases in between. The CDR3 sequence: CASSEVRGRRADNEQFF. CDR3 nucleotide sequence: TGTGCCAGCAGTGAGGTCCGGGGACGCAGGGCGGACAATGAGCAGTTCTTC.

The V call is TRBV10-3, the J call TRBJ2-5; D is unresolved. Germline CDR1 ENHRY, CDR2 SYGVKD. V dropped 2 bases and J dropped 4 bases, with 11 bases sitting between them. The CDR3 runs 14 residues. This chain's CDR3 is CAISEPVHGETQYF. CDR3 coding DNA: TGTGCCATCAGTGAGCCGGTTCACGGAGAGACCCAGTACTTC.

The chain combines TRBV10-3 with TRBJ2-5; D possibly corresponds to TRBD2 (5 bases). Germline assignment: CDR1 ENHRY and CDR2 SYGVKD. Trimming cost V 0 bases and J 4 bases, with 12 bases left between them. The CDR3 has 15 amino acids. CDR3 sequence reads: CAISESVPEGETQYF. In DNA, the CDR3 is TGTGCCATCAGTGAGTCGGTCCCCGAGGGAGAGACCCAGTACTTC.

The chain uses TRBV5-4 and TRBJ2-3, with D perhaps TRBD2 (5 bases). The V end was cut by 5 bases, the J end by 8 bases, with 12 bases between. The length of the CDR3 is 12 residues. CDR1 is SGHNT, CDR2 YYREEE, per germline (reference sequence). The CDR3 is CASRLDRGTQYF. Written as DNA, the CDR3 is TGTGCCAGCAGGTTAGACCGGGGTACGCAGTATTTT.

CDR3 DNA sequence: TGCACCAGCAGCCAAGATCGGGCTAGCGAGGGGGATGACAATGAGCAGTTCTTC. Its translation is CTSSQDRASEGDDNEQFF. V is TRBV1 and J is TRBJ2-1. TRBV1 has pseudogene status. This CDR3 contains 18 residues.

This sequence joins TRBV28 and TRBJ2-4, with TRBD1 matching 7 bases. Germline V gene lookup returns CDR1 MDHEN and CDR2 SYDVKM. The CDR3 consists of 15 residues. V trimming: 6 bases; J trimming: 0 bases; junction bases outside the gene matches: 5. The CDR3 DNA reads TGTGCCAGCAGGGACAGGAGCCTAGCCAAAAACATTCAGTACTTC. It is translated as CASRDRSLAKNIQYF. The whole variable domain, remainder taken from reference TRBV28 and TRBJ2-4, is DVKVTQSSRYLVKRTGEKVFLECVQDMDHENMFWYRQDPGLGLRLIYFSYDVKMKEKGDIPEGYSVSREKKERFSLILESASTNQTSMYLCASRDRSLAKNIQYFGAGTRLSVL.

The chain links TRBV19 to TRBJ1-1; D is perhaps TRBD1 (5 bases). V was clipped by 4 bases and J by 2 bases, with 11 bases between them. CDR1 is LNHDA, CDR2 SQIVND, per germline (reference sequence). The CDR3 length is 14 residues. CDR3 region: CASSTLGGNTEAFF. DNA of the CDR3: TGTGCCAGTAGTACCCTCGGGGGTAACACTGAAGCTTTCTTT.

The chain uses TRBV4-2 and TRBJ1-3, with D tentatively TRBD1 (6 bases). Germline V gene sequence: CDR1 LGHNA, CDR2 YNFKEQ. Trimming removed 3 bases from V and 4 bases from J, with 10 bases in between. The CDR3 runs to 14 residues. The CDR3: CASSHTGTGNTIYF. DNA for the CDR3: TGTGCCAGCAGCCACACAGGGACCGGAAACACCATATATTTT.

This clone was observed a few times. The gene calls are TRBV15 and TRBJ1-6; no firm D call. This CDR3 comprises 13 residues. The germline gives CDR1 LNHNV, CDR2 YYDKDF (reference sequence). The V gene lost 5 bases and the J gene lost 10 bases, with 12 bases spanning the gap. CDR3 coding DNA: TGTGCCACCAGCTTCCGGCAACCGTCACCCCTCCACTTT. It is translated as CATSFRQPSPLHF.

The chain is built from TRBV6-5 and TRBJ2-3; unclear D gene. The CDR3 has 15 residues. Looked up from germline, CDR1 is MNHEY and CDR2 is SVGAGI. V shed 4 bases and J shed 1 base, with 12 bases lying between them. DNA of the CDR3: TGTGCCAGCAGTTGGGTGGGTGGGGGCACAGATACGCAGTATTTT. Amino acid sequence: CASSWVGGGTDTQYF.

The chain couples TRBV5-1 to TRBJ2-5, with D possibly TRBD1 on 5 matching bases. V was shortened by 4 bases and J by 5 bases, with 15 bases between the two germline ends. The V gene's germline CDR1 is SGHRS and CDR2 YFSETQ. This CDR3 has 14 amino acids. As DNA, the CDR3 is TGCGCCAGCAGCCAGAATGCAGGGAAGGAGACCCAGTACTTC. Residues: CASSQNAGKETQYF.

The chain carries TRBV28 and TRBJ1-2; D call uncertain. Germline assignment: CDR1 MDHEN and CDR2 SYDVKM. This CDR3 has 15 residues. With 7 bases removed from V and 2 bases from J, the gap between germline ends came to 17 bases. CDR3 amino acids: CASTRDWLGNYGYTF. In DNA, the CDR3 is TGTGCCAGCACCCGCGATTGGCTGGGAAACTATGGCTACACCTTC.

The chain uses TRBV28 and TRBJ1-2, with 9 bases identical to TRBD1. CDR3 length: 15 amino acids. Per the germline V gene, CDR1 is MDHEN and CDR2 is SYDVKM. V lost 6 bases to trimming and J lost 8 bases; unmatched junction nucleotides: 13. CDR3: CASSPDLTGGDGYTF. In nucleotides, the CDR3 is TGTGCCAGCAGCCCAGACCTGACAGGGGGGGACGGCTACACCTTC.

This chain links TRBV29-1 with TRBJ1-1; 7 positions match TRBD1. The germline V gene has CDR1 SQVTM and CDR2 ANQGSEA. V gave up 6 bases and J gave up 0 bases; unmatched junction bases: 4. CDR3 length equals 13 residues. The CDR3 nucleotides are TGCAGCGTGATGGGACAGATGAACACTGAAGCTTTCTTT. Translated: CSVMGQMNTEAFF. The full variable domain, with the rest looked up from reference TRBV29-1 and TRBJ1-1, is SAVISQKPSRDICQRGTSLTIQCQVDSQVTMMFWYRQQPGQSLTLIATANQGSEATYESGFVIDKFPISRPNLTFSTLTVSNMSPEDSSIYLCSVMGQMNTEAFFGQGTRLTVV.

This chain connects TRBV7-9 to TRBJ2-2; D uncertain. Germline CDR1 SEHNR, CDR2 FQNEAQ (reference sequence). The CDR3 is 16 amino acids. V was cut by 6 bases and J by 1 base, with 15 bases left in between. CDR3 residues: CASRIGKGGNTGELFF. CDR3 bases: TGTGCCAGCAGGATTGGAAAGGGTGGGAACACCGGGGAGCTGTTTTTT.

This clone was recorded once. The chain links TRBV7-8 to TRBJ2-1; D gene unclear. V was cut by 2 bases and J by 2 bases, with 13 bases left in between. CDR3 length: 16 amino acids. Germline lookup yields CDR1 SGHVS and CDR2 FQNEAQ. This CDR3 reads CASSLKILAAYNEQFF. The CDR3 DNA follows: TGTGCCAGCAGCTTAAAAATCCTCGCTGCCTACAATGAGCAGTTCTTC.

V usage is TRBV15 and J usage is TRBJ2-3; 7 nucleotides align to TRBD1. Germline-derived CDR1 and CDR2 are LNHNV and YYDKDF (reference sequence). The trim removed 0 bases at V and 2 bases at J, leaving 11 bases unmatched. This CDR3 has 18 residues. The CDR3 nucleotides are TGTGCCACCAGCAGAGATCGAAGGGGGCGAGTGATCACAGATACGCAGTATTTT. Its translation: CATSRDRRGRVITDTQYF.

The chain couples TRBV30 to TRBJ2-7; 7 positions agree with TRBD2. There are 14 residues in the CDR3. V dropped 2 bases and J dropped 0; count of bases not matched to a gene: 4. Per the germline V gene, CDR1 is GTSNPN and CDR2 is SVGIG (reference sequence). CDR3 loop: CAWSRPGGSYEQYF. The DNA for the CDR3 is TGTGCCTGGAGTCGCCCGGGAGGCTCCTACGAGCAGTACTTC.

The CDR3 spells CASSLNRDGELFF. Written as DNA, the CDR3 is TGTGCCAGCAGCTTAAACCGGGACGGGGAGCTGTTTTTT. The chain carries TRBV7-3 and TRBJ2-2, with D perhaps TRBD2 (5 bases). CDR1 is SGHTA and CDR2 is FQGTGA in the germline V gene. Trimming cost V 1 base and J 7 bases, with 7 bases left between them. This CDR3 comprises 13 residues.

The V and J genes are TRBV5-4 and TRBJ1-2; no clear D gene. Germline V gene sequence: CDR1 SGHNT, CDR2 YYREEE (reference sequence). The V end was cut by 0 bases, the J end by 6 bases, with 15 bases between. The CDR3 consists of 15 residues. CDR3 sequence reads: CASSLASRPANGYTF. The CDR3 region has the DNA TGTGCCAGCAGCTTGGCGTCGCGTCCGGCGAATGGCTACACCTTC.

This chain links TRBV7-2 with TRBJ1-4; 10 bases align to TRBD1. The length of the CDR3 is 16 residues. The V gene end was trimmed by 5 bases and the J gene end by 0 bases; junction bases not matched to a gene: 3. Germline assignment: CDR1 SGHTA and CDR2 FQGNSA. The CDR3 reads CASSRGTGATNEKLFF. In DNA form, the CDR3 reads TGTGCCAGCAGCCGGGGGACAGGGGCAACTAATGAAAAACTGTTTTTT.

The rearrangement uses TRBV5-5 and TRBJ2-5; D is tentatively TRBD1 or TRBD2 (5 bases each). Germline V CDR1 and CDR2: SGHKS, YYEKEE (reference sequence). Trimming shortened V by 2 bases and J by 3 bases, and 8 bases separated the two germline ends. The CDR3 consists of 13 residues. The CDR3 DNA reads TGTGCCAGCAGCTTTGGGGGTGAAGAGACCCAGTACTTC. Protein sequence: CASSFGGEETQYF. The complete variable domain, with remaining parts taken from reference TRBV5-5 and TRBJ2-5, reads DAGVTQSPTHLIKTRGQQVTLRCSPISGHKSVSWYQQVLGQGPQFIFQYYEKEERGRGNFPDRFSARQFPNYSSELNVNALLLGDSALYLCASSFGGEETQYFGPGTRLLVL.

The V and J genes are TRBV9 and TRBJ1-5; no clear D gene. Trimming took 3 bases from V and 5 from J, leaving 9 bases between them. CDR1 and CDR2 (germline): SGDLS, YYNGEE. The CDR3 loop spans 13 amino acids. DNA for the CDR3: TGTGCCAGCAGCGCGGACGGGTATCAGCCCCAGCATTTT. This gives the protein CASSADGYQPQHF.